This T cell receptor beta chain was sequenced for a study of T cell responses to AZD1222 COVID-19 vaccine (dated by TCRdb to the early 2020s). Study-level background: TCR sequencing was performed for approximately 240 trial participants, of whom about 200 were given two doses of AZD1222 and around 26 were given two doses of MenACWY control vaccine. Enrollment into the trials was organized by age into subgroups of 18-55, 56-69 and 70-plus years, and those subgroups contained roughly 150, 30 and 60 TCR-sequenced participants, respectively.

The CDR3 regions of human TCRbeta chains were analyzed by immunosequencing. As for the authors' bioinformatics: TCRs in the repertoires were matched against a reference library of SARS-CoV-2-specific TCRs that had been generated with the MIRA antigen-specificity platform. Breadth meant the fraction of unique TCRs that were SARS-CoV-2-associated, whereas depth meant the fraction of total T cells that were SARS-CoV-2-associated. Using the MIRA data, each spike-specific TCR was assigned both to the spike region to which the TCR was reactive and to a CD4 or CD8 class. Log10-transformed breadth and depth values were compared by one-way ANOVA with Sidak's multiple comparisons tests. This is the immuneACCESS table as TCRdb keeps it, with only in-frame sequences that have V and J called. A part of the clones is gone; compared with another copy, unresolved V genes explain less than half, and the rest is unexplained. For V, J and clone size, that table is used; D and trimming come from the DNA. The sample profile shows 150,000 or so clones; 82% of them were found once. About 3.8% of the sample belongs to the ten largest clones.

CDR1 and CDR2 were assigned from the germline V gene (reference sequence) as LGHDT and YNNKEL. V gives up 1 base and J gives up 0 bases, and the segment between their germline ends measures 10 bases. The CDR3 sequence holds 16 residues, the cysteine and phenylalanine included. CDR3 DNA is the only sequence kept; it has 48 bases, read in frame from the first base. Points on this clone: Its antigen is still unknown. No base-level quality is on record; no much larger clone is a single base apart.

Study-wide conclusions, independent of this receptor: The whole spike protein was spanned by vaccine-associated CD4 TCRs, and dominant responses were seen in regions 160-218 and 743-854. In the small 56-69-year group, the increase in depth fell short of significance, most likely because of low power. Spike-specific TCR breadth and depth rose significantly after two AZD1222 doses compared with day 0 and with MenACWY recipients. Epitopes outside the regions mutated in the B.1.351 and B.1.1.7 variants were reportedly recognized by nearly half of the unique spike-specific TCRs. No day 14 peak-response samples were available, so repertoires were characterized only after the peak T cell response. Conclusions about previously exposed vaccinees were limited because only a handful of AZD1222 recipients were SARS-CoV-2 seropositive at baseline. Participants were mostly white British and included more females than males, and it was suggested by the authors that clonal diversity may have been underestimated.

The sample's time point label, in plain terms: baseline before first vaccination. What the treatment or condition label conveys for this sample: meningococcal conjugate vaccine given as trial control. Vaccinee samples were obtained from the UK trials COV001 and COV002, which included a single-blind randomized controlled phase 2/3 trial of AZD1222 (ChAdOx1 nCoV-19) in healthy adults. For TCRbeta chain sequencing, PBMC samples from trial participants were taken at day 0 and at day 28 after the second dose. The sequence came from an adult in good health. The chain joins TRBV3-1 (or the pseudogene TRBV3-2) to TRBJ1-3, with the D gene too uncertain to name. The specimen comprised peripheral blood, sampled on day 0 of MenACWY control vaccination. The DNA sequence reads TGTGCCAGCAGCCAAGTCTTGAACCCCTCTGGAAACACCATATATTTT. Protein translation: CASSQVLNPSGNTIYF.